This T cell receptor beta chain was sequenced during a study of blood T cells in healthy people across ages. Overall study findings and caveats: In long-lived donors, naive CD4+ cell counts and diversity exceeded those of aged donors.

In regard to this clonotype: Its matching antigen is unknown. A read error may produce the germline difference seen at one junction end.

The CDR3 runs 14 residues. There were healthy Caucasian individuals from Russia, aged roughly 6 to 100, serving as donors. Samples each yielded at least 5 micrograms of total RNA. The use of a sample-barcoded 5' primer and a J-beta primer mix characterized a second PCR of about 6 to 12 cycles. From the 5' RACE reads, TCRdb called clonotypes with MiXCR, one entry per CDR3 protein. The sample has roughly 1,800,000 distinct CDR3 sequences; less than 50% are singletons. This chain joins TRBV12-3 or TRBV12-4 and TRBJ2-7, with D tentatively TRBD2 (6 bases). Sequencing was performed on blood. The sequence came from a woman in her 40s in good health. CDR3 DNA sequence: TGTGCCGGCAGTTTGTCCCGGGGAGGCAACGAGCAGTACTTC. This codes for CAGSLSRGGNEQYF.